This T cell receptor (beta chain) was sequenced for a study of glioma-infiltrating T cells. General study points: Above-expected tissue-blood divergence occurred in all gliomas, most in low-grade ones. Only very few CDR3 sequences appeared in both tissue and blood.

The table lists this clonotype with a few counts. As yet, its antigen is unknown. TCR alpha and beta CDR3 regions were amplified from RNA using iRepertoire nested multiplex PCR. Input was 100-400 ng of tissue mRNA or PBMC total RNA. TCRdb ran MiXCR on the multiplex PCR reads and lists one entry per CDR3 protein. Of around 150,000 distinct CDR3 sequences in the sample, about two fifths were seen once. The origin of this receptor is a human donor with low-grade glioma or glioblastoma, undergoing nonglioma brain surgery, or in good health (not recorded which). The sample taken for sequencing was glioma tissue, nonneoplastic brain tissue, or PBMCs (not recorded which).

The chain's CDR3 is CASSRNADYNEQFF. As DNA, the CDR3 is TGTGCCAGCTCACGGAACGCGGATTACAATGAGCAGTTCTTC. The chain couples TRBV18 to TRBJ2-1; no definite D call. This CDR3 spans 14 amino acids. Between the trimmed V and J ends, which lost 4 bases and 4 bases, there was a span of 11 bases. CDR1 and CDR2 (germline): KGHSH, LQKENI.